This TCR beta chain was obtained from a study of glioma-infiltrating T cells. Amplification of TCR alpha and beta CDR3 regions from RNA used iRepertoire nested multiplex PCR. One entry per CDR3 protein, called by TCRdb with MiXCR from the multiplex PCR reads. The sample records more than 350,000 distinct CDR3 sequences, roughly two fifths being singletons. This sequence was found in a human donor with low-grade glioma or glioblastoma, undergoing nonglioma brain surgery, or in good health (not recorded which). Sequencing was carried out using glioma tissue, nonneoplastic brain tissue, or PBMCs (not recorded which).

The CDR3: CASSQHIGGDEKLFF. CDR3 sequence (DNA): TGTGCCAGCAGCCAACACATAGGGGGGGATGAAAAACTGTTTTTT. The chain uses TRBV4-2 and TRBJ1-4; perhaps TRBD1 as D (6 bases). The CDR3 contains 15 residues. Per the germline V gene, CDR1 is LGHNA and CDR2 is YNFKEQ. Trimming cost V 2 bases and J 6 bases, with 13 bases left between them.